Listed below are T cell receptor beta chains from one sample, sequenced in a study of technical replicates of blood from a handful of donors. The repertoire was sequenced with immunoSEQ multiplex PCR; TCRdb's copy has only in-frame clones and lacks some. The sample lists about 68,000 clones, approximately 97% seen once, with 0.2% to 0.3% in the top ten. Sequencing input: T cells isolated from PBMCs. The receptors here all came from a human donor in good health. CDR3s include the opening cysteine and the closing phenylalanine or tryptophan. A D gene is named only where the DNA matches it firmly. Clone size, where shown, is once, few, many, or a class for clones that have expanded.

D gene,J gene,V gene,clone size,CDR3 protein,CDR3 DNA
TRBD2,TRBJ2-5,TRBV15,-,CATSRREEETQYF,TGTGCCACCAGCAGACGGGAGGAAGAGACCCAGTACTTC
TRBD1,TRBJ2-7,TRBV19,-,CASTLSHRTGKIYEQYF,TGTGCCAGTACCCTATCACACCGGACAGGGAAAATCTACGAGCAGTACTTC
-,TRBJ2-1,TRBV7-3,-,CASSSLGALFF,TGTGCCAGCAGCTCTCTAGGAGCGCTTTTCTTC
TRBD1,TRBJ1-5,TRBV25-1,-,CASSESRDRENSNQPQHF,TGTGCCAGCAGTGAATCCCGGGACAGGGAAAATAGCAATCAGCCCCAGCATTTT
-,TRBJ1-2,TRBV19,-,CASQGRAYYGYTF,TGTGCCAGTCAAGGCAGGGCCTACTATGGCTACACCTTC
TRBD2,TRBJ2-2,TRBV27,-,CASSFIGTRDTGELFF,TGTGCCAGCAGTTTTATCGGGACTAGAGACACCGGGGAGCTGTTTTTT
-,TRBJ1-5,TRBV4-1,-,CASSQDNRANQPQHF,TGCGCCAGCAGCCAAGATAACAGGGCTAATCAGCCCCAGCATTTT
-,TRBJ2-7,TRBV2,-,CASTEDPGGLLDEQYF,TGTGCCAGCACCGAAGACCCTGGGGGGTTATTGGACGAGCAGTACTTC
-,TRBJ1-2,TRBV7-2,-,CASSSYRELAGYTF,TGTGCCAGCAGCTCTTACAGGGAATTGGCGGGCTACACCTTC
-,TRBJ2-5,TRBV10-2,-,CASSGAGETQYF,TGCGCCAGCAGTGGGGCAGGAGAGACCCAGTACTTC
-,TRBJ2-7,TRBV27,-,CASSLSRAYEQYF,TGTGCCAGCAGTTTATCCCGAGCCTACGAGCAGTACTTC
TRBD1,TRBJ1-1,TRBV5-1,-,CASSYGQGVKTEAFF,TGCGCCAGCAGCTATGGGCAGGGGGTAAAAACTGAAGCTTTCTTT
TRBD1,TRBJ1-3,TRBV19,-,CASKGAHSGNTIYF,TGTGCCAGTAAGGGGGCCCACTCTGGAAACACCATATATTTT
-,TRBJ2-1,TRBV9,once,CASSARGEQFF,TGTGCCAGCAGCGCGAGAGGTGAGCAGTTCTTC
-,TRBJ2-1,TRBV4-1,-,CASSQDRLPQANEQFF,TGCGCCAGCAGCCAAGATCGGCTACCTCAAGCGAATGAGCAGTTCTTC
-,TRBJ1-2,TRBV6-4,-,CASSEIGGGYGYTF,TGTGCCAGCAGTGAGATCGGGGGAGGCTATGGCTACACCTTC
-,TRBJ2-1,TRBV4-1,-,CASSQVLRSPSNSYNEQFF,TGCGCCAGCAGCCAAGTACTAAGGTCACCGTCTAACTCCTACAATGAGCAGTTCTTC
TRBD2,TRBJ2-2,TRBV6-5,-,CASTTSGPSTGELFF,TGTGCCAGCACCACTAGCGGCCCTAGCACCGGGGAGCTGTTTTTT
TRBD1,TRBJ1-2,TRBV7-9,-,CASSPHFGTGEAYGYTF,TGTGCCAGCAGCCCACACTTCGGGACAGGGGAAGCCTATGGCTACACCTTC
-,TRBJ2-3,TRBV11-1,-,CASSLFRDTQYF,TGTGCCAGCAGCTTATTTCGTGATACGCAGTATTTT
-,TRBJ2-7,TRBV7-2,-,CASSPRDYEQYF,TGTGCCAGCAGCCCCCGGGACTACGAGCAGTACTTC
-,TRBJ2-3,TRBV28,-,CASSYSFTQYF,TGTGCCAGCAGTTATAGTTTTACGCAGTATTTT
-,TRBJ2-2,TRBV6-4,-,CASSFQGNTGELFF,TGTGCCAGCAGCTTTCAGGGGAACACCGGGGAGCTGTTTTTT
-,TRBJ2-3,TRBV27,-,CASRIQGRGRDTQYF,TGTGCCAGCAGGATACAGGGCCGAGGTCGAGATACGCAGTATTTT
TRBD2,TRBJ2-1,TRBV11-3,-,CASSLLAGGPDEQFF,TGTGCCAGCAGCTTACTAGCGGGAGGGCCAGATGAGCAGTTCTTC
TRBD1,TRBJ2-5,TRBV5-1,-,CASSPGTGPWETQYF,TGCGCCAGCAGTCCCGGGACAGGGCCCTGGGAGACCCAGTACTTC
-,TRBJ2-1,TRBV2,-,CASSPTRRDEQFF,TGTGCCAGCAGCCCGACTCGCCGCGATGAGCAGTTCTTC
TRBD1,TRBJ1-2,TRBV18,-,CASSPQTGTNYGYTF,TGTGCCAGCTCACCACAGACAGGGACAAACTATGGCTACACCTTC
TRBD1,TRBJ2-1,TRBV5-6,-,CASDYDRGAYNEQFF,TGTGCCAGCGACTATGACAGGGGGGCCTACAATGAGCAGTTCTTC
-,TRBJ2-2,TRBV7-2,-,CASPSPGFNTGELFF,TGTGCCAGCCCTAGCCCGGGGTTTAACACCGGGGAGCTGTTTTTT
TRBD1,TRBJ2-7,TRBV27,-,CASSSSRTGWSLEQYF,TGTGCCAGCAGTTCCTCCCGGACAGGGTGGTCCCTCGAGCAGTACTTC
-,TRBJ2-7,TRBV10-3,-,CAITRDTAYEQYF,TGTGCCATCACCCGGGACACAGCCTACGAGCAGTACTTC
-,TRBJ2-7,TRBV7-6,-,CASSLPDNNYEQYF,TGTGCCAGCAGCTTACCGGACAACAACTACGAGCAGTACTTC
-,TRBJ2-2,TRBV11-3,-,CASSLGIGSYTGELFF,TGTGCCAGCAGCTTAGGGATCGGGTCCTACACCGGGGAGCTGTTTTTT
TRBD2,TRBJ2-3,TRBV27,-,CASSPLALVTDTQYF,TGTGCCAGCAGCCCACTAGCGCTAGTCACAGATACGCAGTATTTT
TRBD2,TRBJ2-2,TRBV5-4,-,CASSLVSSGIGAGELFF,TGTGCCAGCAGCTTGGTTTCGAGCGGGATAGGTGCCGGGGAGCTGTTTTTT
TRBD1,TRBJ2-1,TRBV29-1,-,CSVDNRDRSSYNEQFF,TGCAGCGTTGACAACCGGGACAGGAGCTCCTACAATGAGCAGTTCTTC
TRBD1,TRBJ1-4,TRBV5-1,-,CASSLSGGGEKLFF,TGCGCCAGCAGCTTGTCAGGGGGCGGTGAAAAACTGTTTTTT
-,TRBJ1-2,TRBV6-5,-,CASSYPRGYGYTF,TGTGCCAGCAGTTATCCCCGGGGGTATGGCTACACCTTC
-,TRBJ1-2,TRBV29-1,-,CSVEELADGSGGYTF,TGCAGCGTTGAAGAGCTCGCAGACGGTTCAGGTGGCTACACCTTC
-,TRBJ2-5,TRBV11-2,-,CASSLGRAETQYF,TGTGCCAGCAGCTTAGGCAGGGCAGAGACCCAGTACTTC
-,TRBJ2-2,TRBV29-1,-,CSVFDPGEPGELFF,TGCAGCGTTTTCGACCCGGGAGAACCCGGGGAGCTGTTTTTT